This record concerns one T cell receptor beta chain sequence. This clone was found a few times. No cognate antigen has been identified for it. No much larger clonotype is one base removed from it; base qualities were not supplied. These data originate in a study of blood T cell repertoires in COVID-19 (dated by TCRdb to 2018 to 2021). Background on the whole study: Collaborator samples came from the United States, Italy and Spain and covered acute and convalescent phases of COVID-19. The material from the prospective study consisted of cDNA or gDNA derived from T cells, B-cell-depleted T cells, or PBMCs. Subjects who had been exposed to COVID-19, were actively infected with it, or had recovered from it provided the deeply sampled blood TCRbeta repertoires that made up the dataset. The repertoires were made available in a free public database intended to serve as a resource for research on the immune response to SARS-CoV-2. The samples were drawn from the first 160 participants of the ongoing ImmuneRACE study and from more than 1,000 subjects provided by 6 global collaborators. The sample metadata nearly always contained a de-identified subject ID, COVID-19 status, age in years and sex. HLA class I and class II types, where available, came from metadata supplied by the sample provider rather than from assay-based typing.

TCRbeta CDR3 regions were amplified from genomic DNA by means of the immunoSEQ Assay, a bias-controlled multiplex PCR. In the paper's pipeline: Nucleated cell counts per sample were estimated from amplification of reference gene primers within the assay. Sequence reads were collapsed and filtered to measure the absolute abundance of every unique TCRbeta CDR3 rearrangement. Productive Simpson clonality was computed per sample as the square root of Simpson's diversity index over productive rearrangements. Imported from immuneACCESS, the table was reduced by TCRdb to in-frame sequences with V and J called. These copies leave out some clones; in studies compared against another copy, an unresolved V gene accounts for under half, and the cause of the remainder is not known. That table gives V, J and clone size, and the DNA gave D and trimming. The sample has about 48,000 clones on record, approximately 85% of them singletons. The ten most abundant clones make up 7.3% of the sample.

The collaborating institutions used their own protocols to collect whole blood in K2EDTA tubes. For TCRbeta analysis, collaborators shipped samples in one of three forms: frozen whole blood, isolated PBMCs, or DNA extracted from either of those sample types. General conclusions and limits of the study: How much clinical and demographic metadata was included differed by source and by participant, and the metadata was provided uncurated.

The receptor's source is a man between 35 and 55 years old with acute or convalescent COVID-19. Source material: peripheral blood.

CDR3 sequence: CASSLDSNTEAFF. The DNA reads as follows: TGTGCCAGCAGCTTAGACAGTAACACTGAAGCTTTCTTT. Recombination linked TRBV11-2 to TRBJ1-1; no D segment can be confidently identified. V loses 0 bases of germline sequence and J loses 2 bases, and the interval between the two ends is 4 bases. The germline V gene yields SGHAT for CDR1 and FQNNGV for CDR2. Spanning cysteine to phenylalanine, the CDR3 consists of 13 amino acids. Only the CDR3 region is kept as DNA, spanning 39 bases read in frame from base 1.